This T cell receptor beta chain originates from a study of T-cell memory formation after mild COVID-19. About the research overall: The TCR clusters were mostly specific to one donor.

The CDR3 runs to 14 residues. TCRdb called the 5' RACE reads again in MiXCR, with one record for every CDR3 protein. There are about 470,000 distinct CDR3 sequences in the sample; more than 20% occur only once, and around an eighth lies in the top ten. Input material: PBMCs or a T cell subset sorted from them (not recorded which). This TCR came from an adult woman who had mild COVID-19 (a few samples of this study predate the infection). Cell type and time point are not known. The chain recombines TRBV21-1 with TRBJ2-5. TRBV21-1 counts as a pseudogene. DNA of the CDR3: TGTGCCAGCAGCAAAGTCTACAGCCAAGAGACCCAGTACTTC. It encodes CASSKVYSQETQYF.